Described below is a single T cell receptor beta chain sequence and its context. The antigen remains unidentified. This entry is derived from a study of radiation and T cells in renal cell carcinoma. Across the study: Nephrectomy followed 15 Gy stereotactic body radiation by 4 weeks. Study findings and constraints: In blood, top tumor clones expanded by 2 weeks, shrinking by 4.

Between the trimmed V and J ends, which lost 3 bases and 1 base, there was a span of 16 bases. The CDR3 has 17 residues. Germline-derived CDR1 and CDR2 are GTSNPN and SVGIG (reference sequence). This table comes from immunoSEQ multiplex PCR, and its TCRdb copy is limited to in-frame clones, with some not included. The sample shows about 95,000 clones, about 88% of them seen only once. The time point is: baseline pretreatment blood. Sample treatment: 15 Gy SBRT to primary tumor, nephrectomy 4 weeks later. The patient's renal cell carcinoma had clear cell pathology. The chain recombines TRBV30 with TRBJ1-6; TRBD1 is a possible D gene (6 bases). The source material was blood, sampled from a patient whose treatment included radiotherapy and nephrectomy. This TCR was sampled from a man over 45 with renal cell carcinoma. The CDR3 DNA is TGTGCCTGGAGCGCCATTCAGGGGTTTTCCTATAATTCACCCCTCCACTTT. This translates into CAWSAIQGFSYNSPLHF.